This T cell receptor beta chain was captured by sequencing in a study of blood T cell repertoires in COVID-19. Study background: Italy, Spain and the United States were the sources of the convalescent and acute COVID-19 samples. T cells, B-cell-depleted T cells, or PBMCs supplied cDNA or gDNA.

The CDR3 covers 13 residues. Germline CDR1 MNHNY, CDR2 SVGAGI (reference sequence). Trimming took 5 bases from V and 7 from J; bases not matched to a gene: 7. Only a few counts were recorded for this clone. Seattle-derived patients entered the study during active infection and were followed longitudinally. As originally analysed: Nucleated cell number was recorded as an estimate derived from reference gene primer amplification. The repertoire was sequenced with immunoSEQ multiplex PCR; TCRdb's copy has only in-frame clones and lacks some. D and trimming were read from the DNA, whereas the V and J calls and clone size are those reported in that table. In the table there are roughly 390,000 clones, around 87% of which are singletons.

The V call is TRBV6-6, the J call TRBJ2-5; 7 bases agree with TRBD1. The sequence was collected from a woman aged 25 to 39 with COVID-19, enrolled during active disease. The specimen was peripheral blood. This CDR3 is CASSLGGAGTQYF. The CDR3 DNA reads as TGTGCCAGCAGTCTAGGGGGCGCGGGGACCCAGTACTTC.